This T cell receptor beta chain originates from a study of cytomegalovirus exposure and HLA in healthy donors. General study findings and limits: Serostatus for CMV was the only available immune exposure information. According to reports, the classifier identified cytomegalovirus status with high specificity and sensitivity. Several of the most significant clusters appeared, in a later analysis, to be linked to common viral pathogens.

As to this clone: Its target is not known.

The study ran its PCR with 60 Vbeta and 13 Jbeta primers. The method was immunoSEQ multiplex PCR; TCRdb's version includes in-frame clones alone and lacks a portion of them. The table has approximately 100,000 clones, around 85% seen once. Trimming took off 0 bases at V and 9 bases at J, with 12 bases between the two ends. The CDR3 sequence is 13 residues long. Looked up from germline, CDR1 is SGHNT and CDR2 is YYREEE (reference sequence). This sequence originates from a man in his forties in good health and CMV-seropositive. The material sequenced was PBMCs. The chain joins TRBV5-4 to TRBJ1-2; D is unclear. The CDR3 nucleotides read TGTGCCAGCAGCTTGGAACTAGTACGGAGCTACACCTTC. The encoded protein is CASSLELVRSYTF.